Listed below are T cell receptor beta chains from one sample, sequenced in a study of cytomegalovirus exposure and HLA in healthy donors. Generated by immunoSEQ multiplex PCR, the TCRdb table keeps only in-frame clones and is missing some. Of about 110,000 clones listed, around 95% are singletons. Sequencing used PBMCs. These TCRs come from a woman aged 18-29 years in good health and CMV-seronegative. The CDR3 runs from the conserved cysteine through the conserved F or W. Fields, in order: clone size, CDR3 length, D gene, V gene, J gene, CDR3 DNA, CDR3 protein. The D gene is left open where the match is weak. The size entry is marked missing in some rows and otherwise reads once, few, many or a size class.

clone size: .; CDR3 length: 16; D gene: .; V gene: TRBV4-3; J gene: TRBJ2-1; CDR3 DNA: TGCGCCAGCAGCCAAGAAAGCAGCGGGCTTAGCAATGAGCAGTTCTTC; CDR3 protein: CASSQESSGLSNEQFF
clone size: .; CDR3 length: 14; D gene: TRBD2; V gene: TRBV6-6; J gene: TRBJ2-1; CDR3 DNA: TGTGCCACCAAGGCGGCTAGCGGGGGCAATGAGCAGTTCTTC; CDR3 protein: CATKAASGGNEQFF
clone size: few; CDR3 length: 13; D gene: TRBD1; V gene: TRBV25-1; J gene: TRBJ1-2; CDR3 DNA: TGTGCCAGCAGTGACGGGACAGGGAACGGCTACACCTTC; CDR3 protein: CASSDGTGNGYTF
clone size: once; CDR3 length: 17; D gene: TRBD2; V gene: TRBV29-1; J gene: TRBJ2-7; CDR3 DNA: TGCAGCGTTGGGGTAGTGAGTGGGGGGGGACTAACCTACGAGCAGTACTTC; CDR3 protein: CSVGVVSGGGLTYEQYF
clone size: .; CDR3 length: 15; D gene: .; V gene: TRBV4-1; J gene: TRBJ1-6; CDR3 DNA: TGCGCCAGCAGCCAAGAAACACAGACTAATTCACCCCTCCACTTT; CDR3 protein: CASSQETQTNSPLHF
clone size: .; CDR3 length: 15; D gene: .; V gene: TRBV5-4; J gene: TRBJ2-7; CDR3 DNA: TGTGCCAGCAGCGGGGGAGGGGGGGCAACCTACGAGCAGTACTTC; CDR3 protein: CASSGGGGATYEQYF
clone size: .; CDR3 length: 16; D gene: .; V gene: TRBV27; J gene: TRBJ2-5; CDR3 DNA: TGTGCCAGCAGTCCGCGGGGGAGCTTCCAGGGGGAGACCCAGTACTTC; CDR3 protein: CASSPRGSFQGETQYF
clone size: once; CDR3 length: 13; D gene: .; V gene: TRBV5-6; J gene: TRBJ1-1; CDR3 DNA: TGTGCCAGCAGCCGAAGGGGCGGCACTGAAGCTTTCTTT; CDR3 protein: CASSRRGGTEAFF
clone size: few; CDR3 length: 16; D gene: TRBD2; V gene: TRBV7-8; J gene: TRBJ2-2; CDR3 DNA: TGTGCCAGCAGCTTAAGCGGGACTAGCTATTCCGGGGAGCTGTTTTTT; CDR3 protein: CASSLSGTSYSGELFF
clone size: .; CDR3 length: 14; D gene: TRBD1; V gene: TRBV11-2; J gene: TRBJ2-7; CDR3 DNA: TGTGCCAGCAGCTTAAGGCAGGGGGCCATCGAGCAGTACTTC; CDR3 protein: CASSLRQGAIEQYF
clone size: .; CDR3 length: 16; D gene: TRBD1; V gene: TRBV18; J gene: TRBJ1-5; CDR3 DNA: TGTGCCAGCTCACCACAGCGGACAGGAACGAATCAGCCCCAGCATTTT; CDR3 protein: CASSPQRTGTNQPQHF